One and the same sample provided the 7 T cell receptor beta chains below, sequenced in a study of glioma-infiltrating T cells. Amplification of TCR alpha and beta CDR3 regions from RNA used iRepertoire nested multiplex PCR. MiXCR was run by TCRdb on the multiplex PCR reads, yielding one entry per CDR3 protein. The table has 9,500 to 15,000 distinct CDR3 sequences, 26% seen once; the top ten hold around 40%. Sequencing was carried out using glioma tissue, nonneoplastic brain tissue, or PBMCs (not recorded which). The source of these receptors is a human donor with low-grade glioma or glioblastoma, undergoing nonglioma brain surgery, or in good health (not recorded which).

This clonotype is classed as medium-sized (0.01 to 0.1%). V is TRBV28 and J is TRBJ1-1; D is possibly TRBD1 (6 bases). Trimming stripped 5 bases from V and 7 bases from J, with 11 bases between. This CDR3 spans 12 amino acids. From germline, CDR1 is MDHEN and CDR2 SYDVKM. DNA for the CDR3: TGTGCCAGCAGTGGAGGACAGTTTGAAGCTTTCTTT. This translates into CASSGGQFEAFF. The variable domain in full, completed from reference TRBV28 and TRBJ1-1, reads DVKVTQSSRYLVKRTGEKVFLECVQDMDHENMFWYRQDPGLGLRLIYFSYDVKMKEKGDIPEGYSVSREKKERFSLILESASTNQTSMYLCASSGGQFEAFFGQGTRLTVV.

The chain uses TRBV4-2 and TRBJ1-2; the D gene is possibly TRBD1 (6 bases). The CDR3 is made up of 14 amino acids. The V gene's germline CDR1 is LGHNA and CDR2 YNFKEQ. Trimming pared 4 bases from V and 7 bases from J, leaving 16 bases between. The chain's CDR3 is CASSRGQEGSGYTF. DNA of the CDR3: TGTGCCAGCAGCCGGGGACAAGAAGGGAGTGGCTACACCTTC.

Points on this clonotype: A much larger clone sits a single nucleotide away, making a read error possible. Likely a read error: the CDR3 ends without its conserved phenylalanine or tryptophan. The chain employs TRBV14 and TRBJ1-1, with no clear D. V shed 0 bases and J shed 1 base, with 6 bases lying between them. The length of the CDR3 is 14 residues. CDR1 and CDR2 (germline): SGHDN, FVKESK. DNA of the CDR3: TGTGCCAGCAGCCAAGATGACTGGAACACTGAAGCTTTCTCT. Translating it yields CASSQDDWNTEAFS.

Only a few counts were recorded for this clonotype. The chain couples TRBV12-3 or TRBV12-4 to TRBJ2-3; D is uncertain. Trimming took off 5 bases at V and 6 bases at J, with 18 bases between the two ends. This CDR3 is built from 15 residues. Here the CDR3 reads CASSTSLTQGDTQYF. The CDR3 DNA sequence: TGTGCCAGCAGTACAAGCTTAACTCAAGGCGATACGCAGTATTTT.

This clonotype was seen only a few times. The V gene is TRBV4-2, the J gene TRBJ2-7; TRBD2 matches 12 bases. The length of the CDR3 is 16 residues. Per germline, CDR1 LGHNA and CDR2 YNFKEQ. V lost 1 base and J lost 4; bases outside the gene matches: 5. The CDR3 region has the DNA TGTGCCAGCAGCCAAGGAGGCGGGACTAGCGGGTACGAGCAGTACTTC. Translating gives CASSQGGGTSGYEQYF.

The CDR3: CASTSGVQGLVIGYTF. In DNA form, the CDR3 reads TGTGCCAGCACCTCCGGAGTACAGGGGTTGGTAATTGGCTACACCTTC. This chain connects TRBV19 to TRBJ1-2; 7 positions match TRBD1. Germline V CDR1 and CDR2: LNHDA, SQIVND (reference sequence). The V segment lost 9 bases and the J segment 7 bases; nucleotides outside the gene matches: 20. The CDR3 loop spans 16 amino acids.

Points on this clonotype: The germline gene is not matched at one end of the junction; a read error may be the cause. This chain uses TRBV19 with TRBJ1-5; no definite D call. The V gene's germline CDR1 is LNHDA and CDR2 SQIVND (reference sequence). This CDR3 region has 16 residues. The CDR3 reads CASSIGLAGDNEPQHF. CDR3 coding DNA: TGTGCCAGTAGTATAGGGCTAGCGGGAGACAATGAGCCCCAGCATTTT.